The T cell receptor beta chain described here comes from a study of T cells in localized non-small cell lung cancer. Study results and limitations: Adjacent lung held a median roughly 56 of the top 100 tumor clones. Uninvolved adjacent lung had the highest recorded T cell clonality, with tumor below it.

Comments on this clone: The antigen is undetermined.

Trimming took off 0 bases at V and 7 bases at J, with 9 bases between the two ends. Germline V gene lookup returns CDR1 LNHNV and CDR2 YYDKDF (reference sequence). This CDR3 region has 14 residues. The data were produced by immunoSEQ multiplex PCR, yet TCRdb's version contains in-frame clones alone and is incomplete. Of approximately 23,000 clones in the sample, about 89% were seen once. The receptor was isolated from a male donor older than 55 with stage I lung adenocarcinoma. This specimen consisted of peripheral blood, obtained before any cancer treatment. The gene calls are TRBV15 and TRBJ1-4, with a tentative D call TRBD1 (6 bases). The CDR3 spells CATSRDTRGEKLFF. CDR3 coding DNA: TGTGCCACCAGCAGAGATACCAGGGGTGAAAAACTGTTTTTT.